Each of the 22 T cell receptor beta chains below was sequenced from the same sample in a study of control samples from healthy donors and cancer patients. The method was immunoSEQ multiplex PCR; TCRdb's version includes in-frame clones alone and lacks a portion of them. The sample contains about 130,000 clones, roughly 91% of which appear only once. Input material: PBMCs. These receptors all stem from a man aged 50-60 years with head and neck cancer.

The gene calls are TRBV4-3 and TRBJ2-3; D call uncertain. Looked up from germline, CDR1 is LGHNA and CDR2 is YSLEER. The V end lost 6 bases, the J end lost 2 bases, and 6 bases lay between the germline ends. CDR3 length: 12 amino acids. The CDR3, as DNA: TGCGCCAGCAGGGGGAACACAGATACGCAGTATTTT. Its protein is CASRGNTDTQYF.

V usage is TRBV29-1 and J usage is TRBJ1-3; D perhaps matches TRBD1 (5 bases). Between the trimmed V and J ends, which lost 6 bases and 0 bases, there was a span of 18 bases. This CDR3 has 16 residues. The germline CDR1 and CDR2 sequences are SQVTM and ANQGSEA. The CDR3, as DNA: TGCAGCGTCGGGGGAGGAGGTCCCTTCTCTGGAAACACCATATATTTT. This encodes CSVGGGGPFSGNTIYF.

Details on this clone: The identical CDR3 is also encoded by other nucleotide sequences in the sample. The chain joins TRBV10-3 to TRBJ2-1; a weak D match, TRBD1 (5 bases). Looked up from germline, CDR1 is ENHRY and CDR2 is SYGVKD. V was pared by 3 bases and J by 1 base, with 10 bases between. The CDR3 totals 15 residues. DNA of the CDR3: TGTGCCATCAGTGACGGTCAGGGTTCCTACAATGAGCAGTTCTTC. Translation: CAISDGQGSYNEQFF.

The gene calls are TRBV6-5 and TRBJ2-3; D unresolved. The CDR3 runs 11 residues. Trimming shortened V by 6 bases and J by 6 bases, and 7 bases separated the two germline ends. Germline lookup yields CDR1 MNHEY and CDR2 SVGAGI. DNA of the CDR3: TGTGCCAGCAGAGTAGTGGATACGCAGTATTTT. It yields the protein CASRVVDTQYF.

The chain carries TRBV15 and TRBJ2-7; D remains ambiguous. This CDR3 is built from 12 residues. Trimming took 0 bases from V and 7 from J, leaving 7 bases between them. CDR1 and CDR2 from the germline V gene are LNHNV and YYDKDF (reference sequence). Here the CDR3 reads CATSRDRVEQYF. In DNA, the CDR3 is TGTGCCACCAGCAGAGATCGGGTGGAGCAGTACTTC.

The V call is TRBV29-1, the J call TRBJ2-5; D unresolved. Germline CDR1 is SQVTM and CDR2 is ANQGSEA. V was cut by 5 bases and J by 0 bases, with 16 bases left in between. The length of the CDR3 is 15 residues. The CDR3 region has the DNA TGCAGCGTTACCCCCCATGTTGGGTACCAAGAGACCCAGTACTTC. Translating it yields CSVTPHVGYQETQYF. Using reference TRBV29-1 and TRBJ2-5 for the parts outside the CDR3, the full variable domain is SAVISQKPSRDICQRGTSLTIQCQVDSQVTMMFWYRQQPGQSLTLIATANQGSEATYESGFVIDKFPISRPNLTFSTLTVSNMSPEDSSIYLCSVTPHVGYQETQYFGPGTRLLVL.

Here the CDR3 reads CASSLSRSSYEQYF. The CDR3 bases are TGTGCCAGCTCGCTGAGTAGGAGCTCCTACGAGCAGTACTTC. V usage is TRBV19 and J usage is TRBJ2-7; no firm D call. CDR3 length equals 14 residues. The germline V gene has CDR1 LNHDA and CDR2 SQIVND (reference sequence). Trimming removed 9 bases from V and 0 bases from J, with 15 bases in between.

About this clone itself: A read error may account for a junction end that differs from germline. The chain couples TRBV4-1 to TRBJ2-7, with a tentative D call TRBD2 (6 bases). CDR1 MGHRA and CDR2 YSYEKL come from the germline V gene. The CDR3 spans 15 residues. In nucleotides, the CDR3 is TGCGCCGGCAGCCAAGCCGCTAGCGTAGGATACGAGCAGTACTTC. It yields the protein CAGSQAASVGYEQYF.

The V and J genes are TRBV24-1 and TRBJ2-5; no firm D call. V was cut by 0 bases and J by 2 bases, with 9 bases left in between. CDR3 size: 15 residues. The germline V gene has CDR1 KGHDR and CDR2 SFDVKD. Written as DNA, the CDR3 is TGTGCCACCAGTGATTTGGTTGGTGGGCAAGAGACCCAGTACTTC. The encoded protein is CATSDLVGGQETQYF.

Only one count was recorded for this clone. This rearrangement joins TRBV18 to TRBJ2-7; 10 nucleotides agree with TRBD1. The length of the CDR3 is 14 residues. Germline CDR1 reads KGHSH; CDR2 reads LQKENI. The ends lost 3 bases at V and 7 bases at J; junction bases unmatched: 6. CDR3 coding DNA: TGTGCCAGCTCACCGGGACAGGGGTTAGGGGAGCAGTACTTC. This codes for CASSPGQGLGEQYF. Drawing the rest from reference TRBV18 and TRBJ2-7, the complete variable domain is NAGVMQNPRHLVRRRGQEARLRCSPMKGHSHVYWYRQLPEEGLKFMVYLQKENIIDESGMPKERFSAEFPKEGPSILRIQQVVRGDSAAYFCASSPGQGLGEQYFGPGTRLTVT.

J is TRBJ2-7 and V is TRBV6-1; tentative D call: TRBD1 (5 bases). V was pared by 3 bases and J by 7 bases, with 16 bases between. Germline V gene sequence: CDR1 MNHNS, CDR2 SASEGT. The CDR3 is made up of 14 amino acids. CDR3 residues: CASSETALMGEQYF. The DNA of the CDR3 is TGTGCCAGCAGTGAGACAGCCCTGATGGGAGAGCAGTACTTC.

The chain couples TRBV6-5 to TRBJ2-7; no clear D gene. This CDR3 has 11 amino acids. Trimming took off 8 bases at V and 3 bases at J, with 8 bases between the two ends. The germline gives CDR1 MNHEY, CDR2 SVGAGI. CDR3 nucleotide sequence: TGTGCCAGCTCTCCCTACTACGAGCAGTACTTC. It specifies CASSPYYEQYF.

This clone was seen a handful of times. The genes are TRBV4-2 and TRBJ1-2; 9 bases line up with TRBD1. Germline CDR1 and CDR2: LGHNA and YNFKEQ. CDR3 size: 13 residues. Trimming removed 3 bases from V and 8 bases from J; junction bases left unmatched: 4. The CDR3 nucleotides are TGTGCCAGCAGCCAGGACAGGGGAGGAGGCTACACCTTC. Its translation is CASSQDRGGGYTF.

J is TRBJ2-7 and V is TRBV7-8; D tentatively fits TRBD1 or TRBD2 (5 bases each). V lost 0 bases and J 5 bases, leaving 11 bases between the germline ends. Per the germline V gene, CDR1 is SGHVS and CDR2 is FQNEAQ. The CDR3 runs to 14 residues. CDR3 residues: CASSLAGDLHEQYF. The CDR3 coding sequence is TGTGCCAGCAGCTTAGCTGGGGACCTCCACGAGCAGTACTTC.

CDR3 DNA sequence: TGTGCCAGCAGCCCCCTGGGATTCGCTGAAGCTTTCTTT. This encodes CASSPLGFAEAFF. The chain couples TRBV6-2 or TRBV6-3 to TRBJ1-1; D is unresolved. The CDR3 sequence is 13 residues long. V lost 6 bases to trimming and J lost 6 bases, with 14 bases between them. CDR1 MNHEY and CDR2 SVGEGT come from the germline V gene.

V and J are TRBV9 and TRBJ1-1, with D possibly TRBD1 on 6 matching bases. The CDR3 contains 14 residues. Germline V CDR1 and CDR2: SGDLS, YYNGEE. V lost 7 bases and J lost 0, with 13 bases in between. This chain's CDR3 is CASAKGGMNTEAFF. The CDR3 nucleotides read TGTGCCAGCGCGAAGGGGGGCATGAACACTGAAGCTTTCTTT.

The V call is TRBV7-9, the J call TRBJ1-2; D possibly corresponds to TRBD1 (6 bases). The CDR3 spans 16 residues. The germline V gene encodes CDR1 SEHNR and CDR2 FQNEAQ (reference sequence). Trimming cost V 5 bases and J 4 bases, with 20 bases left between them. In nucleotides, the CDR3 is TGTGCCAGCAGCGGTAGGGGGAGTATCTTTCGCTATGGCTACACCTTC. Amino acid sequence: CASSGRGSIFRYGYTF.

The chain uses TRBV6-1 and TRBJ2-5; no firm D call. The V gene's germline CDR1 is MNHNS and CDR2 SASEGT. V dropped 0 bases and J dropped 7 bases, with 12 bases sitting between them. This CDR3 region has 14 residues. The CDR3 coding sequence is TGTGCCAGCAGTGAAGCGAGAACTTTAGGGACCCAGTACTTC. Protein sequence: CASSEARTLGTQYF.

Worth noting for this clone: The same CDR3 arises from other DNA sequences in this sample as well. The chain has TRBV5-1 and TRBJ1-1, with 8 bases aligning to TRBD1. The CDR3 has 14 amino acids. Germline CDR1 SGHRS, CDR2 YFSETQ. V dropped 2 bases and J dropped 1; count of bases not matched to a gene: 1. CDR3: CASSLQGGNTEAFF. The CDR3 DNA sequence: TGCGCCAGCAGCTTACAGGGGGGGAACACTGAAGCTTTCTTT.

The chain joins TRBV11-3 to TRBJ2-7, with 7 bases fitting TRBD1. V dropped 5 bases and J dropped 5; count of bases not matched to a gene: 9. The CDR3 length is 14 residues. CDR1 is SGHNT and CDR2 is YENEEA in the germline V gene. DNA of the CDR3: TGTGCCAGCAGCAGGGGACAGCACGTGGACGAGCAGTACTTC. This sequence encodes CASSRGQHVDEQYF.

This chain connects TRBV18 to TRBJ2-4; 9 bases map to TRBD1. Germline V gene lookup returns CDR1 KGHSH and CDR2 LQKENI. The CDR3 length is 17 residues. V lost 0 bases and J lost 6; bases outside the gene matches: 9. The CDR3 sequence: CASSPPVGQGTTNIQYF. The CDR3 DNA reads TGTGCCAGCTCACCACCGGTTGGACAGGGGACGACAAACATTCAGTACTTC. Full variable domain (rest looked up from reference TRBV18 and TRBJ2-4): NAGVMQNPRHLVRRRGQEARLRCSPMKGHSHVYWYRQLPEEGLKFMVYLQKENIIDESGMPKERFSAEFPKEGPSILRIQQVVRGDSAAYFCASSPPVGQGTTNIQYFGAGTRLSVL.

A few counts support this clone. This chain uses TRBV7-2 with TRBJ1-1; D call uncertain. Germline-derived CDR1 and CDR2 are SGHTA and FQGNSA. Trimming removed 5 bases at V and 10 bases at J, with 23 bases between. The CDR3 is made up of 15 amino acids. In DNA form, the CDR3 reads TGTGCCAGCAGCCCGAAGAGCGACGGGCCTAAGGGAGCTTTCTTT. Translation gives CASSPKSDGPKGAFF.